These 19 T cell receptor beta chains were sequenced from one sample in a study of CD8+CD57+ T cells in acquired aplastic anemia. The use of genomic DNA as template underpinned the TCR beta VDJ and CDR3 profiling. TCRdb called the reads again in MiXCR, with one record for every CDR3 protein. The sample yields more than 150,000 distinct CDR3 sequences, roughly half seen once. Sequencing involved patients with CD8+CD57+ cell expansion previously shown by flow cytometry. Sequenced sample: sorted CD4+, CD8+, or CD8+CD57+ T cells (not recorded which) from PBMCs. The source is a human donor with aplastic anemia.

The rearrangement links TRBV7-9 to TRBJ2-5; perhaps TRBD1 as D (5 bases). The CDR3 is made up of 13 amino acids. Trimming removed 6 bases at V and 3 bases at J, with 11 bases between. From germline, CDR1 is SEHNR and CDR2 FQNEAQ (reference sequence). The CDR3 nucleotides are TGTGCCAGCAGTTTGGGGCCTGAAGAGACCCAGTACTTC. Translating gives CASSLGPEETQYF.

Concerning this clonotype itself: This may be a read error: a much more frequent sequence differs by one nucleotide. This chain connects TRBV20-1 to TRBJ2-5; 7 positions match TRBD1. V shed 2 bases and J 3 bases; nucleotides not matched to a gene: 3. Looked up from germline, CDR1 is DFQATT and CDR2 is SNEGSKA (reference sequence). The CDR3 length is 13 residues. The DNA of the CDR3 is TGCAGTGCTAGATCCACAGGGGAAGAGACCCAGTACTTC. This translates into CSARSTGEETQYF.

The chain employs TRBV7-8 and TRBJ2-1; TRBD1 agrees at 9 bases. CDR1 and CDR2 (germline): SGHVS, FQNEAQ. The V and J ends lost 6 bases and 7 bases, in that order; junction bases with no gene match: 13. The CDR3 spans 16 residues. Here the CDR3 reads CASSPRDRDGENEQFF. The CDR3 DNA reads as TGTGCCAGCAGTCCCCGGGACAGGGACGGGGAGAATGAGCAGTTCTTC.

The chain links TRBV24-1 to TRBJ2-3; possible D gene TRBD1, 5 bases. The germline CDR1 and CDR2 sequences are KGHDR and SFDVKD. The CDR3 has 14 amino acids. V dropped 2 bases and J dropped 3 bases, with 8 bases sitting between them. The chain's CDR3 is CATSDSQGTDTQYF. The CDR3 DNA reads as TGTGCCACCAGTGATTCGCAGGGAACAGATACGCAGTATTTT.

In this sample, this clonotype turned up many times. The chain recombines TRBV7-9 with TRBJ2-5; D is perhaps TRBD1 (6 bases). Germline lookup yields CDR1 SEHNR and CDR2 FQNEAQ (reference sequence). Trimming took off 0 bases at V and 0 bases at J, with 8 bases between the two ends. CDR3 length: 15 residues. As DNA, the CDR3 is TGTGCCAGCAGCTTAGCGTGGGACAACCAAGAGACCCAGTACTTC. This codes for CASSLAWDNQETQYF.

The chain recombines TRBV7-7 with TRBJ2-7; unclear D gene. The J call may be faulty, since TRBJ2-1 better matches the DNA end. The CDR3 loop spans 13 amino acids. The germline V gene has CDR1 SSHAT and CDR2 FNYEAQ (reference sequence). The DNA of the CDR3 is TGTGCCAGCAGCCGAGGACGGTACAATGAGCAGTTCTTC. It specifies CASSRGRYNEQFF.

For this clonotype: A much larger clone is a single base away; this may be a read error. The conserved closing phenylalanine or tryptophan is absent in this CDR3, likely reflecting a read error. The chain recombines TRBV10-3 with TRBJ2-3; 9 bases map to TRBD1. Germline-derived CDR1 and CDR2 are ENHRY and SYGVKD. V was clipped by 10 bases and J by 2 bases; unmatched bases: 7. The CDR3 has 14 amino acids. In DNA, the CDR3 is TGTGCCAGCCTTGGGACAGGGCCCACAGATACGCAGTATCTT. As protein: CASLGTGPTDTQYL.

This clonotype was counted many times. The chain combines TRBV7-2 with TRBJ2-6; 7 bases fit TRBD1. CDR1 and CDR2 (germline): SGHTA, FQGNSA. This CDR3 has 15 residues. After removal of 6 bases from V and 0 bases from J, the junction contained 2 bases not matched to a gene. This CDR3 reads CASRPGGSGANVLTF. The CDR3 DNA sequence: TGTGCCAGCAGACCAGGGGGCTCTGGGGCCAACGTCCTGACTTTC. The whole variable domain, remainder taken from reference TRBV7-2 and TRBJ2-6, is GAGVSQSPSNKVTEKGKDVELRCDPISGHTALYWYRQSLGQGLEFLIYFQGNSAPDKSGLPSDRFSAERTGGSVSTLTIQRTQQEDSAVYLCASRPGGSGANVLTFGAGSRLTVL.

To note about this clonotype: This may arise from a read error, as a much more abundant clone is one base away. V is TRBV5-1 and J is TRBJ1-2; D uncertain. CDR3 size: 15 residues. Germline values: CDR1 SGHRS, CDR2 YFSETQ. V lost 4 bases, J lost 8 bases, and 21 bases lay in between. The CDR3 DNA is TGCGCCAGCAGCCCCGTCGGGAAGGAACTTGCAGGCTACACCTTC. Its translation: CASSPVGKELAGYTF.

V is TRBV7-9 and J is TRBJ1-2; D not resolved. The V gene lost 7 bases and the J gene lost 6 bases, with 12 bases spanning the gap. Germline V lookup: CDR1 SEHNR, CDR2 FQNEAQ (reference sequence). The CDR3 is 12 residues long. CDR3 loop: CASIGKADGYTF. The DNA for the CDR3 is TGTGCCAGCATTGGGAAGGCGGATGGCTACACCTTC.

This chain uses TRBV15 with TRBJ2-1, with D maybe TRBD2 (5 bases). The CDR3 contains 14 residues. CDR1 is LNHNV, CDR2 YYDKDF, per germline (reference sequence). Trimming pared 0 bases from V and 10 bases from J, leaving 13 bases between. CDR3 loop: CATSREKSGWEQFF. In DNA form, the CDR3 reads TGTGCCACCAGCAGAGAAAAGTCGGGGTGGGAGCAGTTCTTC.

This clonotype has ten or more counts. The chain links TRBV12-5 to TRBJ1-3; TRBD1 matches at 7 bases. V shed 6 bases, J shed 0 bases, and the junction held 2 bases outside the gene matches. The CDR3 is 14 amino acids. The germline CDR1 and CDR2 sequences are LGHNT and FRNRAP. The DNA of the CDR3 is TGTGCTAGTGGCAGGGACAGCTCTGGAAACACCATATATTTT. Its translation is CASGRDSSGNTIYF.

This sequence joins TRBV5-1 and TRBJ2-1; D not certain. V lost 0 bases to trimming and J lost 12 bases, with 7 bases between them. CDR3 size: 11 residues. In germline, CDR1 is SGHRS, CDR2 YFSETQ. DNA of the CDR3: TGCGCCAGCAGCTTGGACGATACGCAGTTCTTC. Protein sequence: CASSLDDTQFF.

The gene calls are TRBV19 and TRBJ1-6; D is unclear. V lost 0 bases to trimming and J lost 10 bases, with 16 bases between them. Germline CDR1 and CDR2: LNHDA and SQIVND (reference sequence). The CDR3 runs to 16 residues. The CDR3 is CASSIDKGSGRSPLHF. The CDR3 nucleotides are TGTGCCAGTAGTATAGATAAAGGATCCGGGAGATCACCCCTCCACTTT.

This clonotype was observed many times. V gene TRBV2 combines with J gene TRBJ1-6; maybe TRBD1 (6 bases). CDR3 size: 16 residues. Germline values: CDR1 SNHLY, CDR2 FYNNEI. Trimming cost V 5 bases and J 9 bases, with 20 bases left between them. DNA for the CDR3: TGTGCCAGCAGTAAACTATTAGACAGGTTAGGTTCACCCCTCCACTTT. This translates into CASSKLLDRLGSPLHF.

This chain connects TRBV25-1 to TRBJ1-6, with D unclear. Trimming removed 5 bases from V and 7 bases from J, with 12 bases in between. CDR1 and CDR2 (germline): MGHDK, SYGVNS. This CDR3 spans 14 amino acids. The CDR3, as DNA: TGTGCCAGCAGTTCATTGGATGGAAATTCACCCCTCCACTTT. Translating gives CASSSLDGNSPLHF.

This clonotype is a singleton in its sample. A much larger clone differs by one base, so this may be a read error. This chain links TRBV25-1 with TRBJ2-1, with D unresolved. From germline, CDR1 is MGHDK and CDR2 SYGVNS. The CDR3 is 13 residues long. V was shortened by 5 bases and J by 5 bases, with 10 bases between the two germline ends. The CDR3 region is CASSLVSDNEQFF. CDR3 coding DNA: TGTGCCAGCAGTTTAGTCTCGGACAATGAGCAGTTCTTC.

This clonotype appeared a few times. V and J are TRBV5-1 and TRBJ1-1, with D possibly TRBD1 on 6 matching bases. The CDR3 runs to 15 residues. Trimming took off 2 bases at V and 6 bases at J, with 17 bases between the two ends. From germline, CDR1 is SGHRS and CDR2 YFSETQ. CDR3 coding DNA: TGCGCCAGCAGCTTCGGGCAGGGGCCCGGGTCTGAAGCTTTCTTT. It encodes CASSFGQGPGSEAFF.

The genes are TRBV15 and TRBJ1-5; D is perhaps TRBD1 (6 bases). Germline V gene sequence: CDR1 LNHNV, CDR2 YYDKDF (reference sequence). The CDR3 extends over 15 amino acids. Trimming stripped 0 bases from V and 4 bases from J, with 10 bases between. CDR3 bases: TGTGCCACCAGCAGAGACGGACAGCCAAATCAGCCCCAGCATTTT. Protein sequence: CATSRDGQPNQPQHF.